This T cell receptor beta chain emerged from a study of cytomegalovirus exposure and HLA in healthy donors. The PCR contained 60 Vbeta and 13 Jbeta primers. Profiling relied on immunoSEQ multiplex PCR, and the TCRdb table lists in-frame clones only, not all of them. The table for this sample gives about 170,000 clones. V lost 0 bases to trimming and J lost 4 bases, with 11 bases between them. Germline V gene sequence: CDR1 SGDLS, CDR2 YYNGEE. The length of the CDR3 is 15 residues. The chain uses TRBV9 and TRBJ1-5; possibly TRBD1 for D (5 bases). This receptor was taken from a woman aged 55-70 years in good health and CMV-seronegative. What was sequenced was PBMCs. CDR3 nucleotide sequence: TGTGCCAGCAGCGTAGGAGACAGCATTAATCAGCCCCAGCATTTT. Translation gives CASSVGDSINQPQHF.